The 3 T cell receptor beta chains listed next were all sequenced from one sample in a study of read filtering for tumor transcriptome and immune sequencing. The library was built from 400 to 500 ng RNA with molecular barcoded adaptors for alpha/delta and beta/gamma chains. TCRdb fed the reads into MiXCR, producing one record per CDR3 protein. The data hold 85,000 or so distinct CDR3 sequences, with 12% observed a single time. What was sequenced was a population of CD138-negative cells sorted from bone marrow. These receptors were collected from a donor over 35 with multiple myeloma.

This clonotype was detected ten times or more. V is TRBV20-1 and J is TRBJ2-7; D possibly corresponds to TRBD2 (6 bases). Germline CDR1 and CDR2: DFQATT and SNEGSKA (reference sequence). Trimming stripped 0 bases from V and 4 bases from J, with 10 bases between. The CDR3 consists of 13 residues. CDR3 sequence reads: CSARDGGKYEQYF. DNA of the CDR3: TGCAGTGCTAGAGATGGAGGGAAATACGAGCAGTACTTC.

This clonotype was observed many times. This sequence joins TRBV2 and TRBJ1-5, with a weak D call TRBD1 (6 bases). CDR1 and CDR2 (germline): SNHLY, FYNNEI. The CDR3 contains 18 residues. V shed 2 bases and J shed 7 bases, with 24 bases lying between them. The CDR3 reads CASSESTGGRGSRQPQHF. DNA of the CDR3: TGTGCCAGCAGTGAATCGACCGGGGGCAGGGGTTCGCGGCAGCCCCAGCATTTT.

This clonotype came up many times. The CDR3 region has the DNA TGTGCCAGCAGCTTAGCCCCATCTAGCGGGGAGCCTTTTAGCTACGAGCAGTACTTC. Residues: CASSLAPSSGEPFSYEQYF. J is TRBJ2-7 and V is TRBV13; 9 bases align to TRBD2. J gave up 3 bases and V 1 base, and 16 bases lay outside the gene matches. The germline V gene encodes CDR1 PRHDT and CDR2 FYEKMQ (reference sequence). The CDR3 length is 19 residues.